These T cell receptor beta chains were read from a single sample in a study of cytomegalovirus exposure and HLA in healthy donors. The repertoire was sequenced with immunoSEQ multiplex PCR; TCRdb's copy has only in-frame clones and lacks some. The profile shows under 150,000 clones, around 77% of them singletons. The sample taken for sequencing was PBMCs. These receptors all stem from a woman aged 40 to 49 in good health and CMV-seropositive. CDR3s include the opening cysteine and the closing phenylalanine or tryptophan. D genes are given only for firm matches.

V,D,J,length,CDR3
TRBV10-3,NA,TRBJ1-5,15,CAISSTGAYNQPQHF
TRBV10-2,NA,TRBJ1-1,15,CASRPHGGANTEAFF
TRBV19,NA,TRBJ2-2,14,CASSKADNTGELFF
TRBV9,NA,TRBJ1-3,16,CASSPGAVSSGNTIYF
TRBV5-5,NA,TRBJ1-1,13,CASSTTGSTEAFF
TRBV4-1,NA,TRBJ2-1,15,CASSQGGGFNNEQFF
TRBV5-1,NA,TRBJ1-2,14,CASSEDGANYGYTF
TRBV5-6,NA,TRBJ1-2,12,CASNSLGLTYTF
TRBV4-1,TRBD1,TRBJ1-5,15,CASSQNQGANQPQHF
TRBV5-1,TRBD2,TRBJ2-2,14,CASTSGESTGELFF
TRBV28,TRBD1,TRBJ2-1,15,CASSSPGQVVGEQFF
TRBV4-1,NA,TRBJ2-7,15,CASSQDTRGFDEQYF
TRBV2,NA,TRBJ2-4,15,CASSESQGTINIQYF
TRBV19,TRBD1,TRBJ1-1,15,CASNSRGRGDTEAFF
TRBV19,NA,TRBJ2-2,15,CASSIGGGPTGELFF
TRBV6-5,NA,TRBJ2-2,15,CASTFAGGNTGELFF
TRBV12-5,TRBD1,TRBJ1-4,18,CASGLRGQGASLNEKLFF
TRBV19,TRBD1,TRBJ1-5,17,CASTGETGHYSNQPQHF
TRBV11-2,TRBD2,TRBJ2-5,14,CASRSGGAGETQYF
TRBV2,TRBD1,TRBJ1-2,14,CASKTGQGSYGYTF
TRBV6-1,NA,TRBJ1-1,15,CASRKGGAMNTEAFF
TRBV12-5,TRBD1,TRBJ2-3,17,CASGLGDRTLSTDTQYF
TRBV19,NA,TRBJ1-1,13,CASTGRGYTEAFF
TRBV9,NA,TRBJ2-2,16,CASSVVPTGGTGELFF
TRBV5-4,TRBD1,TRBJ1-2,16,CASSLGQGAYSYGYTF
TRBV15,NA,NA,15,CATSRDLSSGYEQYF
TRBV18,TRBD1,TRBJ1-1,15,CASSPPRTGSTEAFF
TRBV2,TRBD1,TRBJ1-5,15,CASRRDRTPNQPQHF
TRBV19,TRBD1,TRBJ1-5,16,CASIGSGGGAGQPQHF
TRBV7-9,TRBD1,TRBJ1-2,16,CASSLGGDRANYGYTF
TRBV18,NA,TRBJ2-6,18,CASSPRIAASSGANVLTF
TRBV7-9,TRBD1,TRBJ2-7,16,CASSSHPGTGGYEQYF
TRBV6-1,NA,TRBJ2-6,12,CASSDPGNVLTF
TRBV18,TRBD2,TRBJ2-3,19,CASSSQSSGGPQVTGTQYF
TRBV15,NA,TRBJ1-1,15,CATSRDPLSGSEAFF
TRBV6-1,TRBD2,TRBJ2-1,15,CATRTSGGAANEQFF